The next 18 T cell receptor beta chains were all read from a single sample in a study of chemoradiotherapy in HPV16-positive cancers. The table came from immunoSEQ multiplex PCR; TCRdb's copy has only in-frame clones and leaves some out. Altogether 53,000 or so clones are present, over 85% being singletons, with the ten largest covering under 3.5%. Here the sequenced sample was blood, taken from a patient who underwent chemoradiotherapy. These receptor sequences come from a human donor with HPV-associated anogenital cancer.

V and J are TRBV5-4 and TRBJ1-2, with 9 bases aligning to TRBD1. Trimming at V came to 4 bases and at J to 9 bases, leaving 4 bases not matched to a gene. CDR3 size: 12 residues. Germline CDR1 SGHNT, CDR2 YYREEE (reference sequence). Written as DNA, the CDR3 is TGTGCCAGCAGCGGGACAGGGATCAGCTACACCTTC. The encoded protein is CASSGTGISYTF.

This chain joins TRBV4-2 and TRBJ2-7; 9 nucleotides align to TRBD2. The germline V gene encodes CDR1 LGHNA and CDR2 YNFKEQ. The CDR3 spans 15 residues. Trimming cost V 2 bases and J 3 bases; bases outside gene matches: 5. As DNA, the CDR3 is TGTGCCAGCAGCCAACAGGGGACTAGCAGCTACGAGCAGTACTTC. Residues: CASSQQGTSSYEQYF.

V is TRBV23-1 and J is TRBJ1-5; TRBD1 is a possible D gene (6 bases). TRBV23-1 falls under the ORF class, with uncertain function. The V gene lost 4 bases and the J gene lost 2 bases, with 12 bases spanning the gap. The CDR3 extends over 15 amino acids. The CDR3: CASSLGTKGNQPQHF. The DNA of the CDR3 is TGCGCCAGCAGTCTAGGGACAAAGGGCAATCAGCCCCAGCATTTT.

The chain combines TRBV5-4 with TRBJ1-6, with 7 bases that match TRBD1. The CDR3 has 15 amino acids. Trimming at V came to 4 bases and at J to 12 bases, leaving 13 bases not matched to a gene. CDR1 and CDR2 (germline): SGHNT, YYREEE (reference sequence). CDR3 nucleotides: TGTGCCAGCAGCCCGCCAGGGGGGGGCAGATTACCCCTCCACTTT. Amino acids: CASSPPGGGRLPLHF.

Note on this clone: The junction differs from germline at one of its ends, possibly a read error. This rearrangement joins TRBV10-3 to TRBJ2-1; 8 nucleotides align to TRBD2. Germline V gene sequence: CDR1 ENHRY, CDR2 SYGVKD. The CDR3 is 15 amino acids. The CDR3 region has the DNA TGTGCCATCAGGACTAGCGAAAGCTCCCACAATGAGCAGTTCTTC. It yields the protein CAIRTSESSHNEQFF.

V and J are TRBV10-3 and TRBJ2-3, with D perhaps given as TRBD1 or TRBD2 (7 bases each). V gave up 4 bases and J gave up 1 base, with 15 bases separating them. CDR1 and CDR2 from the germline V gene are ENHRY and SYGVKD. The CDR3 consists of 16 residues. The CDR3: CAISGGRGQGTDTQYF. The CDR3 nucleotides are TGTGCCATCAGTGGGGGGAGGGGGCAGGGCACAGATACGCAGTATTTT.

This clone has a single count. The chain links TRBV7-2 to TRBJ1-5; 10 bases map to TRBD1. From germline, CDR1 is SGHTA and CDR2 FQGNSA. V was clipped by 5 bases and J by 7 bases; unmatched bases: 8. This CDR3 region has 15 residues. Here the CDR3 DNA reads TGTGCCAGCAGCATCTCCGGGACAGGGGAACAGCCCCAGCATTTT. This sequence encodes CASSISGTGEQPQHF.

The V and J genes are TRBV2 and TRBJ1-6; D uncertain. Germline V lookup: CDR1 SNHLY, CDR2 FYNNEI. The V and J ends lost 6 bases and 2 bases respectively, with 17 bases between them. The CDR3 runs 17 residues. The CDR3 DNA is TGTGCCAGCAGCATCGGGCCGAGACCTACCTATAATTCACCCCTCCACTTT. Its translation: CASSIGPRPTYNSPLHF. The whole variable domain, remainder taken from reference TRBV2 and TRBJ1-6, is EPEVTQTPSHQVTQMGQEVILRCVPISNHLYFYWYRQILGQKVEFLVSFYNNEISEKSEIFDDQFSVERPDGSNFTLKIRSTKLEDSAMYFCASSIGPRPTYNSPLHFGNGTRLTVT.

The CDR3 spells CAWSVLGARGDYGYTF. The CDR3 bases are TGTGCCTGGAGTGTACTGGGCGCTCGGGGAGACTATGGCTACACCTTC. The chain has TRBV30 and TRBJ1-2; D is undetermined. The germline V gene encodes CDR1 GTSNPN and CDR2 SVGIG (reference sequence). Trimming took 0 bases from V and 3 from J, leaving 17 bases between them. CDR3 size: 16 residues.

This clone has just one count. The chain has TRBV19 and TRBJ1-1, with D tentatively TRBD1 (6 bases). V was clipped by 7 bases and J by 4 bases, with 19 bases between them. CDR3 size: 15 residues. Germline V gene lookup returns CDR1 LNHDA and CDR2 SQIVND (reference sequence). Here the CDR3 DNA reads TGTGCCAGTACACCTCAGGGGCGCGGGTTCACTGAAGCTTTCTTT. Translated, it gives CASTPQGRGFTEAFF.

The rearrangement links TRBV5-3 to TRBJ2-7; unclear D gene. TRBV5-3 is designated an ORF whose function remains uncertain. There are 14 residues in the CDR3. V gave up 4 bases and J gave up 6 bases, with 17 bases separating them. The CDR3 protein is CARSPLPNPLEQYF. The CDR3 DNA reads TGTGCCAGAAGCCCACTCCCGAATCCCCTCGAGCAGTACTTC.

The V gene is TRBV14, the J gene TRBJ1-2, with TRBD1 as a possible D gene (6 bases). The CDR3 is 15 residues long. Germline CDR1 reads SGHDN; CDR2 reads FVKESK. Trimming took off 4 bases at V and 4 bases at J, with 16 bases between the two ends. The CDR3 region is CASSPTGRYLYGYTF. The CDR3 DNA is TGTGCCAGCAGCCCTACAGGGAGATACCTCTATGGCTACACCTTC.

The rearrangement joins TRBV7-2 to TRBJ2-5, with a tentative D call TRBD1 (5 bases). Between the trimmed V and J ends, which lost 0 bases and 5 bases, there was a span of 10 bases. The CDR3 is made up of 14 amino acids. CDR1 is SGHTA, CDR2 FQGNSA, per germline. CDR3 DNA sequence: TGTGCCAGCAGCTTAGCAGGGGATAGGGAGACCCAGTACTTC. Protein: CASSLAGDRETQYF.

V usage is TRBV27 and J usage is TRBJ2-1; D is possibly TRBD1 or TRBD2 (5 bases each). This CDR3 region has 14 residues. V was pared by 2 bases and J by 2 bases, with 7 bases between. Germline assignment: CDR1 MNHEY and CDR2 SMNVEV (reference sequence). CDR3 region: CASSLKGPYNEQFF. Written as DNA, the CDR3 is TGTGCCAGCAGTTTAAAGGGACCCTACAATGAGCAGTTCTTC.

The rearrangement joins TRBV19 to TRBJ2-7; D assignment may be TRBD1 or TRBD2 (5 bases each). V lost 10 bases to trimming and J lost 3 bases, with 13 bases between them. The CDR3 has 12 residues. Per the germline V gene, CDR1 is LNHDA and CDR2 is SQIVND (reference sequence). The CDR3 loop reads CATRGTLYEQYF. CDR3 sequence (DNA): TGTGCCACCCGGGGCACCCTCTACGAGCAGTACTTC.

V is TRBV7-6 and J is TRBJ1-4; no reliable D call. Germline V CDR1 and CDR2: SGHVS, FNYEAQ. Trimming removed 2 bases from V and 8 bases from J, with 9 bases in between. The CDR3 sequence is 13 residues long. CDR3 in DNA: TGTGCCAGCAGCTTAAGGATGGAGGAAAAACTGTTTTTT. Amino acid sequence: CASSLRMEEKLFF.

The gene calls are TRBV11-1 and TRBJ2-1, with D possibly matching TRBD2 (6 bases). Germline assignment: CDR1 SGHAT and CDR2 FQDESV (reference sequence). With 3 bases removed from V and 6 bases from J, the gap between germline ends came to 9 bases. The CDR3 loop spans 13 amino acids. In nucleotides, the CDR3 is TGTGCCAGCAGCTTTGGTAGCGGCAATGAGCAGTTCTTC. Its translation is CASSFGSGNEQFF.

In this sample, this clone turned up once. This rearrangement joins TRBV11-2 to TRBJ2-7, with D perhaps given as TRBD1 or TRBD2 (5 bases each). This CDR3 is 15 amino acids long. The V gene lost 1 base and the J gene lost 2 bases, with 12 bases spanning the gap. Germline CDR1 is SGHAT and CDR2 is FQNNGV. The CDR3 DNA reads as TGTGCCAGCAGCTTAGTTGGGGACGGTGCCTACGAGCAGTACTTC. Protein product: CASSLVGDGAYEQYF.